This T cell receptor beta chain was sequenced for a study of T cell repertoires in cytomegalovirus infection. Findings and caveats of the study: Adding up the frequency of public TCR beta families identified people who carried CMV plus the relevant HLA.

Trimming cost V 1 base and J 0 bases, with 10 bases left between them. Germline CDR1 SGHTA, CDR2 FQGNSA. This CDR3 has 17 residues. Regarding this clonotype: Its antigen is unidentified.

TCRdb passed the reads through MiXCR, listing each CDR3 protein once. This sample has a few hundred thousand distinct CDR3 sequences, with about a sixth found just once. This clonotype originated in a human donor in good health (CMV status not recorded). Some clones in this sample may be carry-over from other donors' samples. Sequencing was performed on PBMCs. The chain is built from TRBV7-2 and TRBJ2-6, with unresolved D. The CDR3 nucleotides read TGTGCCAGCAGCTTAGTAAGGCTGATCTCTGGGGCCAACGTCCTGACTTTC. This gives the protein CASSLVRLISGANVLTF.